The rows below give T cell receptor beta chains drawn from one sample of a study of beta chain features in type 1 diabetes. Profiled with immunoSEQ multiplex PCR; TCRdb holds only in-frame clones, not every one. The repertoire holds 400,000 or so clones, with roughly 13% as singletons. The sequencing sample was made of naive CD4+ T cells from blood. These receptors all stem from a young woman with type 1 diabetes. The CDR3 runs from the conserved cysteine through the conserved F or W. D genes are given only for firm matches. Size is omitted from some rows. Given values are once, few, many or a class for expanded clones.

abundance: few; d_gene: TRBD2; v_gene: TRBV4-1; j_gene: TRBJ2-1; CDR3aa: CASSQDPAGPYNEQFF; CDR3nt: TGCGCCAGCAGCCAAGATCCAGCGGGGCCCTACAATGAGCAGTTCTTC
abundance: -; d_gene: -; v_gene: TRBV25-1; j_gene: TRBJ2-1; CDR3aa: CASSDLTRAGEQFF; CDR3nt: TGTGCCAGCAGTGACTTGACTAGAGCCGGTGAGCAGTTCTTC
abundance: -; d_gene: TRBD1; v_gene: TRBV7-2; j_gene: TRBJ2-7; CDR3aa: CASSSGTGGFEQYF; CDR3nt: TGTGCCAGCAGCTCCGGGACAGGGGGCTTCGAGCAGTACTTC
abundance: few; d_gene: TRBD2; v_gene: TRBV9; j_gene: TRBJ2-1; CDR3aa: CASSVGAGDYNEQFF; CDR3nt: TGTGCCAGCAGCGTAGGAGCGGGAGACTACAATGAGCAGTTCTTC
abundance: few; d_gene: TRBD1; v_gene: TRBV30; j_gene: TRBJ1-1; CDR3aa: CAWSTQGVTEAFF; CDR3nt: TGTGCCTGGAGTACCCAGGGGGTGACTGAAGCTTTCTTT
abundance: -; d_gene: -; v_gene: TRBV15; j_gene: TRBJ2-2; CDR3aa: CATSRGQPNTGELFF; CDR3nt: TGTGCCACCAGCAGGGGACAACCGAACACCGGGGAGCTGTTTTTT
abundance: -; d_gene: TRBD1; v_gene: TRBV7-9; j_gene: TRBJ2-2; CDR3aa: CASSRTGGLRNTGELFF; CDR3nt: TGTGCCAGCAGCAGAACAGGGGGCCTTAGGAACACCGGGGAGCTGTTTTTT
abundance: -; d_gene: TRBD2; v_gene: TRBV5-1; j_gene: TRBJ2-1; CDR3aa: CASSAFLAGGAGEQFF; CDR3nt: TGCGCCAGCAGCGCCTTTCTAGCGGGGGGCGCGGGGGAGCAGTTCTTC
abundance: few; d_gene: -; v_gene: TRBV13; j_gene: TRBJ1-4; CDR3aa: CASSPGGSSTNEKLFF; CDR3nt: TGTGCCAGCAGCCCAGGCGGGTCCTCAACTAATGAAAAACTGTTTTTT
abundance: few; d_gene: TRBD1; v_gene: TRBV19; j_gene: TRBJ2-7; CDR3aa: CASSPRDRETYEQYF; CDR3nt: TGTGCCAGTAGTCCCCGGGACAGGGAGACTTACGAGCAGTACTTC
abundance: few; d_gene: -; v_gene: TRBV5-1; j_gene: TRBJ1-1; CDR3aa: CASSSPGRDTEAFF; CDR3nt: TGCGCCAGCAGCTCCCCGGGCAGGGACACTGAAGCTTTCTTT